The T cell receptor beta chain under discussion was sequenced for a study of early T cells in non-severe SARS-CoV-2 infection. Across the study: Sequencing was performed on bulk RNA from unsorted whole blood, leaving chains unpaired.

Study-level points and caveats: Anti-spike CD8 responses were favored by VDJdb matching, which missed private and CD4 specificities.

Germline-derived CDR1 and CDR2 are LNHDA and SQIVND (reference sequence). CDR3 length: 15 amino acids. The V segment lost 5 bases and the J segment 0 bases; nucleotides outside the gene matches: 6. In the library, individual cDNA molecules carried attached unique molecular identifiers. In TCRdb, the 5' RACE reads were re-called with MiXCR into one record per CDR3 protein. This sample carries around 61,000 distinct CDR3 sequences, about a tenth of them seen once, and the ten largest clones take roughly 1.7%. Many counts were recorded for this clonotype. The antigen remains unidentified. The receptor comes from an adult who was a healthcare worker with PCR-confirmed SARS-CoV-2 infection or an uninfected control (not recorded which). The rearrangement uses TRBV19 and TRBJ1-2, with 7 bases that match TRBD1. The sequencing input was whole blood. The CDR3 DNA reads TGTGCCAGTAGTCCACGGACAGGCCCTAACTATGGCTACACCTTC. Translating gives CASSPRTGPNYGYTF.